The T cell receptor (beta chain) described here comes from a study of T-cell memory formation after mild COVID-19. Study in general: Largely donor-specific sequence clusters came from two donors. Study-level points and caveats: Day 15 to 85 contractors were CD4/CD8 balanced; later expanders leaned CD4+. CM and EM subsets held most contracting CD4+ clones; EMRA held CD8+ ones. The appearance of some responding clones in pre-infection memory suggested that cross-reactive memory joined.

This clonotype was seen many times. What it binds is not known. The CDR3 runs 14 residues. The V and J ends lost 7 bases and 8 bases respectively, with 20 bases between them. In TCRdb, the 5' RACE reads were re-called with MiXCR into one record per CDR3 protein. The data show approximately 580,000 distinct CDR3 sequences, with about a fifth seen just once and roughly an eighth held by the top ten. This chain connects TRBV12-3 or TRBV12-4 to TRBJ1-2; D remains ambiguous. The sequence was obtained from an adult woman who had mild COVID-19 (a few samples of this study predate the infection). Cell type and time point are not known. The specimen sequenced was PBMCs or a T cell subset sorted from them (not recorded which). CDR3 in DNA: TGTGCCAGCAAAATCACAAGGCATATAGGCGGCTACACCTTC. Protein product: CASKITRHIGGYTF.